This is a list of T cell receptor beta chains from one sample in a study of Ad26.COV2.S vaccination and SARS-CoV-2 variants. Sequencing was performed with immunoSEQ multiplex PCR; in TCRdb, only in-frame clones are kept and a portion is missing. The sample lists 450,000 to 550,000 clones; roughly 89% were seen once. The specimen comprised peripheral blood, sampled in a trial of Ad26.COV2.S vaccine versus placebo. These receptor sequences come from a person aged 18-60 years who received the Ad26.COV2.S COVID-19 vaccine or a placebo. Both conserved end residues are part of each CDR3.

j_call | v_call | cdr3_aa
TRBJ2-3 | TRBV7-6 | CASSLLNGGGDTQYF
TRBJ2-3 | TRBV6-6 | CASSATSITDTQYF
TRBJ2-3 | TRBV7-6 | CASSFRLAGRDTQYF
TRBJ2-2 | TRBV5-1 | CASSLELAAGELFF
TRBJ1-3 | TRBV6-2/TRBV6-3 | CASSPAGGNTIYF
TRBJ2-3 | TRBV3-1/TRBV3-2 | CASSLLASDTQYF
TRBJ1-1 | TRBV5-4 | CASSLDRGVFMNTEAFF
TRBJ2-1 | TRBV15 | CATSRGLVAGGLEQFF
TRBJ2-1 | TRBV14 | CASSQLTGGNYNEQFF
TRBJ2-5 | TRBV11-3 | CASSSHQGPATQYF
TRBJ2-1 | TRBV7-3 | CASSINAGQPYNEQFF
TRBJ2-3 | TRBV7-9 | CASSPGSGGDTQYF
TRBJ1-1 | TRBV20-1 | CSASLQLNTEAFF
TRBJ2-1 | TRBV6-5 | CASSYDYRSSYNEQFF
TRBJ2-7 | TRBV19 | CASSINSYEQYF